This is a list of T cell receptor beta chains from one sample in a study of CD4 T cells in relation to SARS-CoV-2 and coronaviruses. TCRdb keeps only in-frame clones here, not all; method: immunoSEQ multiplex PCR. The data hold about 26,000 clones, with 75% to 80% observed a single time. These receptors lack a known antigen. The material sequenced was CD4+ T cells from PBMCs, cultured in vitro. These TCRs come from a human donor in good health. Each CDR3 is given with its conserved first and last residue. Each record gives: V gene, J gene, D gene, clone size, CDR3 DNA, CDR3 protein. A D gene is named only where the DNA matches it firmly. Clone size is given for some rows only: seen once, a few or many times, or a class if the clone is expanded.

V gene: TRBV2
J gene: TRBJ1-2
D gene: -
clone size: -
CDR3 DNA: TGTGCCAGCAGTGAAAGGGCTTATGGCTACACCTTC
CDR3 protein: CASSERAYGYTF

V gene: TRBV4-3
J gene: TRBJ2-2
D gene: -
clone size: -
CDR3 DNA: TGCGCCAGCAGCCAAGATTTACAGGCCAGGAACACCGGGGAGCTGTTTTTT
CDR3 protein: CASSQDLQARNTGELFF

V gene: TRBV6-6
J gene: TRBJ2-3
D gene: TRBD2
clone size: -
CDR3 DNA: TGTGCCAGCAGTCCCCTAGGAACTAGCGGGGTGGCAGATACGCAGTATTTT
CDR3 protein: CASSPLGTSGVADTQYF

V gene: TRBV18
J gene: TRBJ1-5
D gene: -
clone size: -
CDR3 DNA: TGTGCCACCGCCCAAAGGCAGGGAAGCAATCAGCCCCAGCATTTT
CDR3 protein: CATAQRQGSNQPQHF

V gene: TRBV29-1
J gene: TRBJ1-1
D gene: TRBD1
clone size: once
CDR3 DNA: TGCAGCGTTGATGACAGGGGTAACACTGAAGCTTTCTTT
CDR3 protein: CSVDDRGNTEAFF

V gene: TRBV6-1
J gene: TRBJ1-2
D gene: -
clone size: -
CDR3 DNA: TGTGCCAGCAGTGAAGTATGGGGGGATGGCTACACCTTC
CDR3 protein: CASSEVWGDGYTF

V gene: TRBV3-1/TRBV3-2
J gene: TRBJ2-2
D gene: -
clone size: -
CDR3 DNA: TGTGCCAGCAGCCCGTGGGCGGGGAACACCGGGGAGCTGTTTTTT
CDR3 protein: CASSPWAGNTGELFF

V gene: TRBV5-4
J gene: TRBJ2-7
D gene: -
clone size: -
CDR3 DNA: TGTGCCAGCAGCTTGGGGGAGTCAATACCCTACGAGCAGTACTTC
CDR3 protein: CASSLGESIPYEQYF

V gene: TRBV7-7
J gene: TRBJ2-5
D gene: -
clone size: -
CDR3 DNA: TGTGCCAGCAGCTCACAGGGCCCCCAAGAGACCCAGTACTTC
CDR3 protein: CASSSQGPQETQYF

V gene: TRBV19
J gene: TRBJ1-2
D gene: -
clone size: -
CDR3 DNA: TGTGCCAGTAGCCTGACCACGGCCGGGACTCTCAATAACTATGGCTACACCTTC
CDR3 protein: CASSLTTAGTLNNYGYTF

V gene: TRBV18
J gene: TRBJ1-5
D gene: -
clone size: few
CDR3 DNA: TGTGCCAGCTCACCAGAGGGAAACAATTGGCCCCAGCATTTT
CDR3 protein: CASSPEGNNWPQHF

V gene: TRBV7-6
J gene: TRBJ2-1
D gene: TRBD2
clone size: -
CDR3 DNA: TGTGCCAGCAGCCATTTTGCGGGAGGCCGAAGAGTCTACAATGAGCAGTTCTTC
CDR3 protein: CASSHFAGGRRVYNEQFF

V gene: TRBV9
J gene: TRBJ2-7
D gene: TRBD2
clone size: -
CDR3 DNA: TGTGCCAGCAGCGTCACTAGCGGGAACCACGAGCAGTACTTC
CDR3 protein: CASSVTSGNHEQYF

V gene: TRBV2
J gene: TRBJ2-3
D gene: -
clone size: -
CDR3 DNA: TGTGCCAGCATAAAGGGGTACACAGATACGCAGTATTTT
CDR3 protein: CASIKGYTDTQYF

V gene: TRBV18
J gene: TRBJ1-5
D gene: -
clone size: -
CDR3 DNA: TGTGCCAGCTCACCAAGCGGGGGCCATCAGCCCCAGCATTTT
CDR3 protein: CASSPSGGHQPQHF

V gene: TRBV7-2
J gene: TRBJ1-5
D gene: -
clone size: -
CDR3 DNA: TGTGCCAGCAGGGCAGAGAGCAATCAGCCCCAGCATTTT
CDR3 protein: CASRAESNQPQHF

V gene: TRBV6-2/TRBV6-3
J gene: TRBJ1-4
D gene: -
clone size: -
CDR3 DNA: TGTGCCAGCAGTTACAGCGGAGCCGGCGTTAATAATGAAAAACTGTTTTTT
CDR3 protein: CASSYSGAGVNNEKLFF

V gene: TRBV3-1/TRBV3-2
J gene: TRBJ1-2
D gene: TRBD1
clone size: -
CDR3 DNA: TGTGCCAGCAGCCAAGTTCCGGGACAGGCGGGGGGCTACACCTTC
CDR3 protein: CASSQVPGQAGGYTF

V gene: TRBV2
J gene: TRBJ2-7
D gene: -
clone size: -
CDR3 DNA: TGTGCCACCGCTTCGGACAGTTTCTACGAGCAGTACTTC
CDR3 protein: CATASDSFYEQYF

V gene: TRBV4-1
J gene: TRBJ2-3
D gene: -
clone size: -
CDR3 DNA: TGCGCCAGCAGCCTCGGGGAAAGACAAACGCAGTATTTT
CDR3 protein: CASSLGERQTQYF